Listed here is a single T cell receptor (beta chain). The data are from a study of shared T cell receptors in the human thymus. The germline gives CDR1 LGHNA, CDR2 YNFKEQ. The CDR3 has 15 amino acids. Trimming cost V 1 base and J 2 bases, with 12 bases left between them. Sequenced by immunoSEQ multiplex PCR; TCRdb stores in-frame clones only, minus some. The sample has approximately 490,000 clones; approximately 78% are singletons. These same records also appear under a second study, on human thymus T cells. As that study records: Serving as donors were healthy Finnish infants, each of whom was having open corrective surgery for congenital heart defects. Thymus tissue for the work was resected from patients undergoing corrective heart surgery. Unrelated individuals reportedly shared highly overlapping thymic TCR repertoires.

The V call is TRBV4-2, the J call TRBJ2-7, with D maybe TRBD2 (5 bases). Sequences were obtained from thymocytes. This TCR derives from a boy younger than two with a congenital heart defect. CDR3 in amino acids: CASSQVGLEPYEQYF. In DNA, the CDR3 is TGTGCCAGCAGCCAAGTCGGACTGGAACCCTACGAGCAGTACTTC.